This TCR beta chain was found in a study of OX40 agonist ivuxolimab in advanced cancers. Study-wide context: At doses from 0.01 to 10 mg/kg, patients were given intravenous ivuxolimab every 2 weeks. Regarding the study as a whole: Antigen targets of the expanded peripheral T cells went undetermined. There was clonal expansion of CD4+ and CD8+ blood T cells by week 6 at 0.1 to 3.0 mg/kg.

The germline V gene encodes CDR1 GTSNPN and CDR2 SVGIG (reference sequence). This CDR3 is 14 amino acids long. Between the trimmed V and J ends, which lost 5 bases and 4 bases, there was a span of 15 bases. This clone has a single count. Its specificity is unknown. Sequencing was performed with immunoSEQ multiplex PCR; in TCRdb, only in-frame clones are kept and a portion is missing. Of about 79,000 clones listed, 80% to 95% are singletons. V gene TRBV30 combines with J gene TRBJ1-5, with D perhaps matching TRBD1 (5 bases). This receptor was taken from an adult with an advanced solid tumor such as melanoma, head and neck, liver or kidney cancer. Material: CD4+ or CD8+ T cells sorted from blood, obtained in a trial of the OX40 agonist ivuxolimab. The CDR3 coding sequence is TGTGCCTGGGGAGGGACTGCGATTAATCAGCCCCAGCATTTT. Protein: CAWGGTAINQPQHF.